The clone carrying this T cell receptor beta chain was seen repeatedly, ten times or more. RNA transcripts were the template for amplifying TCR beta CDR3 regions. When the TCR CDR3 underwent first-round RT-PCR, the HTBI primer set was used. In TCRdb, the multiplex PCR reads were re-called with MiXCR into one record per CDR3 protein. The table records 250,000 or so distinct CDR3 sequences, about 17% of them present only once. Germline-derived CDR1 and CDR2 are DFQATT and SNEGSKA (reference sequence). This CDR3 is 15 amino acids long. Trimming took 3 bases from V and 6 from J; bases not matched to a gene: 9. The sample is drawn from a study of T cells in Graves' hyperthyroidism and ophthalmopathy. The authors obtained PBMCs from around 11 ml of fresh peripheral blood.

Sequencing was carried out using blood. This chain links TRBV20-1 with TRBJ1-5, with 9 bases that match TRBD1. This sequence was found in a woman younger than 30 with Graves' ophthalmopathy. Here the CDR3 reads CSARDGTGYPQPQHF. CDR3 coding DNA: TGCAGTGCTAGGGACGGGACAGGGTATCCTCAGCCCCAGCATTTT.